These 14 T cell receptor beta chains were all obtained from the same sample, sequenced in a study of T cell responses to AZD1222 COVID-19 vaccine. Clones were sequenced by immunoSEQ multiplex PCR, and TCRdb holds only the in-frame ones, with some missing. The table lists 110,000 to 150,000 clones, approximately 85% of them singletons, with less than 9.5% in the top ten. The sample consisted of peripheral blood, taken on day 0 of AZD1222 vaccination. The receptors stem from an adult in good health.

The rearrangement links TRBV10-2 to TRBJ1-1, with D perhaps TRBD1 (6 bases). CDR3 length: 14 residues. Trimming shortened V by 6 bases and J by 7 bases, and 18 bases separated the two germline ends. Germline V gene sequence: CDR1 WSHSY, CDR2 SAAADI. CDR3 sequence (DNA): TGCGCCAGCAGGGGGACGGGGGCTCGGGATGAAGCTTTCTTT. Protein: CASRGTGARDEAFF.

This clone came up once. The CDR3: CASSLGAGTELPGNQPQHF. CDR3 DNA: TGTGCCAGTAGTTTAGGAGCCGGGACAGAGCTCCCTGGGAATCAGCCCCAGCATTTT. The chain carries TRBV19 and TRBJ1-5, with 7 bases aligning to TRBD1. Trimming cost V 5 bases and J 4 bases; bases outside gene matches: 20. CDR3 length: 19 residues. Germline V gene sequence: CDR1 LNHDA, CDR2 SQIVND (reference sequence).

The V gene is TRBV5-1, the J gene TRBJ1-2; 7 bases agree with TRBD1. V shed 4 bases, J shed 2 bases, and the junction held 8 bases outside the gene matches. Germline V gene sequence: CDR1 SGHRS, CDR2 YFSETQ. The CDR3 spans 15 residues. CDR3 sequence (DNA): TGCGCCAGCAGCAGGAACCAGGGGGGCAACTATGGCTACACCTTC. Amino acids: CASSRNQGGNYGYTF.

The gene calls are TRBV14 and TRBJ2-7; 15 bases map to TRBD2. The CDR3 has 19 residues. The V gene end was trimmed by 3 bases and the J gene end by 0 bases; junction bases not matched to a gene: 9. Germline CDR1 is SGHDN and CDR2 is FVKESK. The CDR3 region is CASSHTGTSGRHSSYEQYF. The CDR3 DNA follows: TGTGCCAGCAGCCATACCGGGACTAGCGGGAGGCACAGCTCCTACGAGCAGTACTTC.

The chain joins TRBV7-8 to TRBJ1-2, with D unresolved. Trimming shortened V by 1 base and J by 1 base, and 10 bases separated the two germline ends. CDR3 length equals 15 residues. Germline V gene sequence: CDR1 SGHVS, CDR2 FQNEAQ. CDR3: CASSLVGTHNYGYTF. CDR3 nucleotides: TGTGCCAGCAGCTTAGTGGGTACCCATAACTATGGCTACACCTTC.

This clone came up once. The chain combines TRBV3-1 (or the pseudogene TRBV3-2) with TRBJ2-2; a weak D match, TRBD2 (6 bases). Germline assignment: CDR1 LGHDT and CDR2 YNNKEL (reference sequence). V was pared by 4 bases and J by 9 bases, with 21 bases between. CDR3 size: 16 residues. The CDR3 spells CASSPRTGESSWELFF. The CDR3 bases are TGTGCCAGCAGCCCTCGGACGGGGGAATCTTCCTGGGAGCTGTTTTTT.

This clone has a single count. The chain links TRBV9 to TRBJ2-2; D gene uncertain. The CDR3 loop spans 15 amino acids. Trimming shortened V by 0 bases and J by 5 bases, and 11 bases separated the two germline ends. Germline CDR1 reads SGDLS; CDR2 reads YYNGEE. CDR3 sequence reads: CASSVDPLVTGELFF. The DNA for the CDR3 is TGTGCCAGCAGCGTAGACCCCCTGGTAACCGGGGAGCTGTTTTTT.

This sequence joins TRBV19 and TRBJ2-1; 10 bases agree with TRBD2. Germline CDR1 is LNHDA and CDR2 is SQIVND (reference sequence). There are 17 residues in the CDR3. V gave up 4 bases and J gave up 0 bases; unmatched junction bases: 6. Here the CDR3 DNA reads TGTGCCAGTAGTACTCAGCGGGAGGGCCTCTCCTACAATGAGCAGTTCTTC. This sequence encodes CASSTQREGLSYNEQFF.

The chain couples TRBV2 to TRBJ1-5; 8 bases match TRBD1. The length of the CDR3 is 14 residues. V shed 4 bases and J 5 bases; nucleotides not matched to a gene: 4. Germline V gene data show CDR1 as SNHLY and CDR2 as FYNNEI. CDR3 protein: CASSAGQEHQPQHF. DNA of the CDR3: TGTGCCAGCAGTGCGGGACAGGAGCATCAGCCCCAGCATTTT.

CDR3 loop: CASTPTPGNTEAFF. The DNA for the CDR3 is TGCGCCAGCACCCCAACGCCCGGGAACACTGAAGCTTTCTTT. This chain joins TRBV5-1 and TRBJ1-1; D gene ambiguous. Germline V gene sequence: CDR1 SGHRS, CDR2 YFSETQ. The CDR3 covers 14 residues. V was pared by 6 bases and J by 1 base, with 13 bases between.

The rearrangement joins TRBV9 to TRBJ2-1; 7 positions match TRBD2. Germline CDR1 is SGDLS and CDR2 is YYNGEE. CDR3 size: 15 residues. Unmatched junction bases numbered 4, after V lost 0 bases and J lost 4 bases. For the CDR3, the DNA is TGTGCCAGCAGCGTAGCGGGGGGAACTTACAATGAGCAGTTCTTC. Its translation: CASSVAGGTYNEQFF. Full variable domain (rest looked up from reference TRBV9 and TRBJ2-1): DSGVTQTPKHLITATGQRVTLRCSPRSGDLSVYWYQQSLDQGLQFLIQYYNGEERAKGNILERFSAQQFPDLHSELNLSSLELGDSALYFCASSVAGGTYNEQFFGPGTRLTVL.

This chain connects TRBV11-3 to TRBJ2-7; tentatively, D is TRBD1 or TRBD2 (7 bases each). The CDR3 is 13 amino acids. V was pared by 5 bases and J by 10 bases, with 18 bases between. Germline CDR1 is SGHNT and CDR2 is YENEEA. CDR3 in amino acids: CASSPGGGSEQYF. CDR3 nucleotides: TGTGCCAGCAGCCCAGGGGGGGGGTCAGAACAGTACTTC.

The chain recombines TRBV7-9 with TRBJ1-6; D unclear. CDR1 SEHNR and CDR2 FQNEAQ come from the germline V gene (reference sequence). CDR3 length equals 14 residues. V was clipped by 5 bases and J by 9 bases, with 14 bases between them. CDR3 sequence: CASSAWPTGSPLHF. The CDR3 DNA is TGTGCCAGCAGCGCATGGCCGACGGGTTCACCCCTCCACTTT.

The CDR3 nucleotides are TGTGCCTGGAGTGTAGGGGAGGACACTGAAGCTTTCTTT. This gives the protein CAWSVGEDTEAFF. The rearrangement joins TRBV30 to TRBJ1-1, with D possibly being TRBD1 (5 bases). V was shortened by 0 bases and J by 3 bases, with 8 bases between the two germline ends. CDR1 is GTSNPN and CDR2 is SVGIG in the germline V gene (reference sequence). CDR3 length: 13 amino acids.